A single sample is the source of the 24 T cell receptor beta chains below, sequenced in a study of blood T cell repertoires in COVID-19. Libraries were prepared by immunoSEQ multiplex PCR; TCRdb keeps only in-frame clonotypes and omits some of them. The repertoire holds about 260,000 clones, with around nine tenths as singletons. Sequencing was performed on peripheral blood. These receptors were obtained from a woman aged 55-75 years with COVID-19, enrolled during active disease.

This clone was observed a handful of times. This sequence joins TRBV6-2 or TRBV6-3 and TRBJ1-6; D unresolved. CDR1 is MNHEY and CDR2 is SVGEGT in the germline V gene. Between the trimmed V and J ends, which lost 2 bases and 8 bases, there was a span of 13 bases. CDR3 length: 15 amino acids. CDR3 DNA: TGTGCCAGCAGTTACGCTGCGGGTGGGGATTCACCCCTCCACTTT. It translates to CASSYAAGGDSPLHF.

The chain carries TRBV30 and TRBJ1-5; weak D call: TRBD1 (6 bases). Germline assignment: CDR1 GTSNPN and CDR2 SVGIG (reference sequence). This CDR3 contains 13 residues. The V and J ends lost 8 bases and 4 bases respectively, with 15 bases between them. The CDR3: CAGSRDTNQPQHF. The CDR3 DNA sequence: TGTGCCGGGTCCCGGGACACTAATCAGCCCCAGCATTTT.

The chain recombines TRBV29-1 with TRBJ1-1; 8 positions match TRBD1. CDR1 and CDR2 from the germline V gene are SQVTM and ANQGSEA. The CDR3 covers 15 residues. The V gene end was trimmed by 7 bases and the J gene end by 5 bases; junction bases not matched to a gene: 15. The CDR3 nucleotides read TGCAGCGCGATAGGGGAAACAGGGGGTTTTACTGAAGCTTTCTTT. Protein product: CSAIGETGGFTEAFF.

This chain joins TRBV24-1 and TRBJ2-1; 7 bases are a match to TRBD2. Unmatched junction bases numbered 15, after V lost 9 bases and J lost 5 bases. Germline lookup yields CDR1 KGHDR and CDR2 SFDVKD. CDR3 size: 16 residues. The CDR3 coding sequence is TGTGCCACCCAAGGCCGGACTAGAAGCCGCAACAATGAGCAGTTCTTC. It yields the protein CATQGRTRSRNNEQFF.

This clone has only a few counts. V usage is TRBV28 and J usage is TRBJ1-1, with 7 bases fitting TRBD1. V shed 5 bases and J 4 bases; nucleotides not matched to a gene: 1. CDR3 length: 12 amino acids. Per germline, CDR1 MDHEN and CDR2 SYDVKM. CDR3 sequence: CASSRGPTEAFF. The CDR3, as DNA: TGTGCCAGCAGTAGGGGGCCCACTGAAGCTTTCTTT.

This clone has more than one count but fewer than ten. The J gene is TRBJ1-1, the V gene TRBV29-1; 9 positions match TRBD1. The trim removed 7 bases at V and 5 bases at J, leaving 8 bases unmatched. Germline CDR1 and CDR2: SQVTM and ANQGSEA. This CDR3 is built from 13 residues. The chain's CDR3 is CSGGQGRQTEAFF. In nucleotides, the CDR3 is TGCAGCGGTGGACAGGGGAGGCAAACTGAAGCTTTCTTT.

As to this clone: Germline is not matched at one junction end, which may reflect a read error. The rearrangement uses TRBV4-3 and TRBJ2-2; D possibly corresponds to TRBD1 (5 bases). Germline V gene sequence: CDR1 LGHNA, CDR2 YSLEER. This CDR3 contains 13 residues. CDR3: CASRQGQTGELFF. As DNA, the CDR3 is TGCGCCAGCCGCCAGGGCCAAACCGGGGAGCTGTTTTTT.

This clone has a handful of counts. This chain connects TRBV25-1 to TRBJ2-7, with TRBD1 matching over 8 bases. Germline V lookup: CDR1 MGHDK, CDR2 SYGVNS. The CDR3 is made up of 13 amino acids. V shed 5 bases and J 13 bases; nucleotides not matched to a gene: 13. CDR3 coding DNA: TGTGCCAGCAGTAGGGGACAGGCGACAAGGCCCTACTTC. Protein product: CASSRGQATRPYF.

This clone was detected only once. V usage is TRBV15 and J usage is TRBJ1-3; 9 bases fit TRBD1. The CDR3 is 20 amino acids. V was pared by 0 bases and J by 2 bases, with 14 bases of the junction left unmatched. Germline lookup yields CDR1 LNHNV and CDR2 YYDKDF (reference sequence). The CDR3 here is CATSRDRPPGTGTAGNTIYF. CDR3 sequence (DNA): TGTGCCACCAGCAGAGATAGACCCCCCGGGACAGGGACGGCTGGAAACACCATATATTTT.

The chain links TRBV12-3 or TRBV12-4 to TRBJ1-1; D uncertain. This CDR3 contains 13 residues. V gave up 2 bases and J gave up 4 bases, with 8 bases separating them. CDR3 residues: CASSLLEGTEAFF. The CDR3 bases are TGTGCCAGCAGTTTATTGGAGGGCACTGAAGCTTTCTTT.

This clone turned up a few times. The chain carries TRBV30 and TRBJ2-7, with 11 positions matching TRBD2. V shed 4 bases and J 7 bases; nucleotides not matched to a gene: 6. In germline, CDR1 is GTSNPN, CDR2 SVGIG (reference sequence). This CDR3 is 13 amino acids long. The CDR3 sequence: CAWKLAGGTEQYF. The CDR3 DNA reads as TGTGCCTGGAAGCTAGCGGGAGGTACAGAGCAGTACTTC.

The chain joins TRBV6-1 to TRBJ2-1; no definite D call. Trimming removed 2 bases from V and 7 bases from J, with 6 bases in between. Germline V gives CDR1 MNHNS, CDR2 SASEGT. This CDR3 contains 12 residues. DNA for the CDR3: TGTGCCAGCAGTGAAATCGGGAATGAGCAGTTCTTC. It translates to CASSEIGNEQFF.

For the CDR3, the DNA is TGTGCCAGCAGCCCACGCCGGGGTACCAGCACAGATACGCAGTATTTT. This translates into CASSPRRGTSTDTQYF. This chain joins TRBV5-4 and TRBJ2-3, with D perhaps TRBD2 (5 bases). Germline loops: CDR1 SGHNT, CDR2 YYREEE (reference sequence). The CDR3 consists of 16 residues. V dropped 4 bases and J dropped 0 bases, with 15 bases sitting between them. The entire variable domain, with the rest obtained from reference TRBV5-4 and TRBJ2-3, is as follows: ETGVTQSPTHLIKTRGQQVTLRCSSQSGHNTVSWYQQALGQGPQFIFQYYREEENGRGNFPPRFSGLQFPNYSSELNVNALELDDSALYLCASSPRRGTSTDTQYFGPGTRLTVL.

The V call is TRBV7-2, the J call TRBJ1-5; D not resolved. The V gene lost 4 bases and the J gene lost 6 bases, with 13 bases spanning the gap. Germline V gene sequence: CDR1 SGHTA, CDR2 FQGNSA. There are 14 residues in the CDR3. Written as DNA, the CDR3 is TGTGCCAGCAGCTCGCTAACGGTAGCTCAGCCCCAGCATTTT. Protein: CASSSLTVAQPQHF.

This clone was counted a single time. This sequence joins TRBV18 and TRBJ1-1; 7 positions agree with TRBD1. CDR3 length equals 15 residues. Germline CDR1 is KGHSH and CDR2 is LQKENI. V lost 2 bases to trimming and J lost 2 bases; unmatched junction nucleotides: 5. In DNA form, the CDR3 reads TGTGCCAGCTCACCAGAGACAGGGCCCAACACTGAAGCTTTCTTT. Translated: CASSPETGPNTEAFF.

The J gene is TRBJ2-3, the V gene TRBV10-3; 9 bases are shared with TRBD2. Losses at the gene ends were 10 bases for V and 6 bases for J; bases not matched to a gene: 11. CDR3 length: 14 residues. The V gene's germline CDR1 is ENHRY and CDR2 SYGVKD. The CDR3 reads CATETSGGTDTQYF. In nucleotides, the CDR3 is TGTGCCACGGAGACTAGCGGAGGGACGGATACGCAGTATTTT.

The chain combines TRBV7-9 with TRBJ1-4; TRBD1 is a possible D gene (5 bases). Between the trimmed V and J ends, which lost 1 base and 6 bases, there was a span of 15 bases. Germline CDR1 is SEHNR and CDR2 is FQNEAQ (reference sequence). The CDR3 totals 16 residues. The DNA for the CDR3 is TGTGCCAGCAGCTTAGTGCAGATGGGGCGAGATGAAAAACTGTTTTTT. It yields the protein CASSLVQMGRDEKLFF.

In its sample, this clone was seen a few times. V and J are TRBV7-9 and TRBJ2-7, with 12 bases identical to TRBD1. From germline, CDR1 is SEHNR and CDR2 FQNEAQ (reference sequence). The CDR3 is 17 residues long. Trimming took 5 bases from V and 3 from J; bases not matched to a gene: 11. The CDR3 sequence: CASSRDRGPRGSYEQYF. CDR3 sequence (DNA): TGTGCCAGCAGCCGGGACAGGGGGCCCCGAGGAAGCTACGAGCAGTACTTC.

The CDR3, as DNA: TGTGCCAGCAGTCCGAGGAACTATGGCTACACCTTC. It codes for CASSPRNYGYTF. The gene calls are TRBV6-5 and TRBJ1-2; D unresolved. CDR1 is MNHEY and CDR2 is SVGAGI in the germline V gene. The V end was cut by 5 bases, the J end by 2 bases, with 6 bases between. The CDR3 is 12 residues long.

The chain combines TRBV30 with TRBJ1-4, with a tentative D call TRBD1 (6 bases). Germline assignment: CDR1 GTSNPN and CDR2 SVGIG (reference sequence). V lost 5 bases and J 11 bases, leaving 18 bases between the germline ends. This CDR3 is built from 13 residues. The CDR3 protein is CAWSDRPFGKLFF. The CDR3 DNA follows: TGTGCCTGGTCTGACAGGCCGTTTGGGAAACTGTTTTTT. Combining the CDR3 with reference TRBV30 and TRBJ1-4 gives the whole variable domain SQTIHQWPATLVQPVGSPLSLECTVEGTSNPNLYWYRQAAGRGLQLLFYSVGIGQISSEVPQNLSASRPQDRQFILSSKKLLLSDSGFYLCAWSDRPFGKLFFGSGTQLSVL.

The rearrangement uses TRBV7-9 and TRBJ1-2, with D uncertain. This CDR3 has 13 amino acids. Germline loops: CDR1 SEHNR, CDR2 FQNEAQ (reference sequence). Trimming pared 1 base from V and 0 bases from J, leaving 3 bases between. CDR3 region: CASSLDTNYGYTF. CDR3 in DNA: TGTGCCAGCAGCTTAGACACTAACTATGGCTACACCTTC.

The rearrangement joins TRBV19 to TRBJ1-2, with no clear D. This CDR3 spans 15 amino acids. The germline CDR1 and CDR2 sequences are LNHDA and SQIVND (reference sequence). V lost 3 bases to trimming and J lost 1 base, with 12 bases between them. The CDR3 region has the DNA TGTGCCAGTAGTATCCGCGAAAGCGATAACTATGGCTACACCTTC. Amino acids: CASSIRESDNYGYTF.

This clone was picked up one time. The CDR3 DNA is TGCGCCAGCAGCTTGGACAGGGGAAGCAATCAGCCCCAGCATTTT. As protein: CASSLDRGSNQPQHF. The chain recombines TRBV5-1 with TRBJ1-5; 7 nucleotides align to TRBD1. This CDR3 is built from 15 residues. The germline V gene encodes CDR1 SGHRS and CDR2 YFSETQ. V dropped 0 bases and J dropped 1; count of bases not matched to a gene: 1. Drawing the rest from reference TRBV5-1 and TRBJ1-5, the complete variable domain is KAGVTQTPRYLIKTRGQQVTLSCSPISGHRSVSWYQQTPGQGLQFLFEYFSETQRNKGNFPGRFSGRQFSNSRSEMNVSTLELGDSALYLCASSLDRGSNQPQHFGDGTRLSIL.

V and J are TRBV5-4 and TRBJ2-2, with TRBD2 matching over 10 bases. After removal of 5 bases from V and 7 bases from J, the junction contained 11 bases not matched to a gene. The CDR3 covers 16 residues. Germline lookup yields CDR1 SGHNT and CDR2 YYREEE (reference sequence). The CDR3 coding sequence is TGTGCCAGCAGTACTCCGCTAGCGGGAGCTAACGGGGAGCTGTTTTTT. Translating gives CASSTPLAGANGELFF.